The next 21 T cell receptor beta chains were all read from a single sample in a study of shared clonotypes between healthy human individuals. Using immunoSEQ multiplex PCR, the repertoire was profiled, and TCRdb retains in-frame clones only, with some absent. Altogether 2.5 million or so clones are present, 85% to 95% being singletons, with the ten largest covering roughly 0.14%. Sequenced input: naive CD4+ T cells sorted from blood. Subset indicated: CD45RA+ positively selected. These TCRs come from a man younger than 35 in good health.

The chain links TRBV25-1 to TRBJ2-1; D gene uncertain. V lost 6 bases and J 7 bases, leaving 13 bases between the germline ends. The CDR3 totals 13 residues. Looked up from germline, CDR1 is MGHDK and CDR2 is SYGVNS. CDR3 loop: CASRKSKGNEQFF. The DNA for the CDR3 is TGTGCCAGCAGGAAATCGAAGGGTAATGAGCAGTTCTTC. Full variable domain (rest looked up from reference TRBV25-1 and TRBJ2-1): EADIYQTPRYLVIGTGKKITLECSQTMGHDKMYWYQQDPGMELHLIHYSYGVNSTEKGDLSSESTVSRIRTEHFPLTLESARPSHTSQYLCASRKSKGNEQFFGPGTRLTVL.

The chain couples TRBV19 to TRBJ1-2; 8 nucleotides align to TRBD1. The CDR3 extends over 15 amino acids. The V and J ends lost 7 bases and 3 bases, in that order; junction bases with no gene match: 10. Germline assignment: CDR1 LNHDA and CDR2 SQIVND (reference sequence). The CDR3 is CASTGPGQGHYGYTF. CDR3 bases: TGTGCCAGTACCGGACCTGGACAGGGACACTATGGCTACACCTTC. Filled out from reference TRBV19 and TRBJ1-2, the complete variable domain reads DGGITQSPKYLFRKEGQNVTLSCEQNLNHDAMYWYRQDPGQGLRLIYYSQIVNDFQKGDIAEGYSVSREKKESFPLTVTSAQKNPTAFYLCASTGPGQGHYGYTFGSGTRLTVV.

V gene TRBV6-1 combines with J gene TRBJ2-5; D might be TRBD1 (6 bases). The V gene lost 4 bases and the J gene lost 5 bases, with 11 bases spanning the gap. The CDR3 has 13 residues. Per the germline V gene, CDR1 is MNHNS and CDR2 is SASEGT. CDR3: CASSVQGRETQYF. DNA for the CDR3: TGTGCCAGCAGTGTTCAGGGGCGGGAGACCCAGTACTTC.

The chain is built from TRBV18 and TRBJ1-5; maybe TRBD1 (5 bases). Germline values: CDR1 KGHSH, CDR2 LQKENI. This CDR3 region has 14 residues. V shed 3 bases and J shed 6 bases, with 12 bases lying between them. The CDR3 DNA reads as TGTGCCAGCTCACCTGGCAGGGTTGGTCAGCCCCAGCATTTT. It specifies CASSPGRVGQPQHF.

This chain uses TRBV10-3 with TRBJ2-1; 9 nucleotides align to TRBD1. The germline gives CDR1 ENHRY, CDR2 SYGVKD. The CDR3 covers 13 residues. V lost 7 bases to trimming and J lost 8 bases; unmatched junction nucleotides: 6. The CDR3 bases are TGTGCCATCACCAGGACAGGGGCTGATGAGCAGTTCTTC. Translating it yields CAITRTGADEQFF.

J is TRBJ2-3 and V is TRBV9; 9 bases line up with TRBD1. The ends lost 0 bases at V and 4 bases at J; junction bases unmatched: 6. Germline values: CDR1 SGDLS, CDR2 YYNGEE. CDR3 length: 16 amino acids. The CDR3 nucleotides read TGTGCCAGCAGCGTAGCTGGGACAGGGTTAGCAGATACGCAGTATTTT. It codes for CASSVAGTGLADTQYF.

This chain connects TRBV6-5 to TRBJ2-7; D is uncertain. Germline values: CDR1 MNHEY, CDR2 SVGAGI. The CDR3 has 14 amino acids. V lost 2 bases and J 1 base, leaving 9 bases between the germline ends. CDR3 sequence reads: CASSYQVGSYEQYF. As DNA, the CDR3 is TGTGCCAGCAGTTACCAGGTGGGATCCTACGAGCAGTACTTC.

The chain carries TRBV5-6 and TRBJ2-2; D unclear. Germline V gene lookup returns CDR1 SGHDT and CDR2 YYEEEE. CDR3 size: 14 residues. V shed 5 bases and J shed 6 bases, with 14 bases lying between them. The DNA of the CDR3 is TGTGCCAGCAGGCTTGGACCCTCCCCCGGGGAGCTGTTTTTT. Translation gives CASRLGPSPGELFF.

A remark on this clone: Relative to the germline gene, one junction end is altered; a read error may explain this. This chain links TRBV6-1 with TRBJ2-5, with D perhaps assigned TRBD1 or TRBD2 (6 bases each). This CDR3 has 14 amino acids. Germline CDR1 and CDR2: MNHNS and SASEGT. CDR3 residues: CASSTGRGQEAQYF. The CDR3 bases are TGTGCCAGCAGTACGGGACGGGGGCAAGAGGCCCAGTACTTC.

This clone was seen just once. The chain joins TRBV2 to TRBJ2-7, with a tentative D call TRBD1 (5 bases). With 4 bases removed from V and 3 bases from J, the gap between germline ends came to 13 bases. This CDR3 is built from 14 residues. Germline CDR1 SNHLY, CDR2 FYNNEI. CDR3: CASSVGQGYYEQYF. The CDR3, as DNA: TGTGCCAGCAGTGTAGGGCAGGGATACTACGAGCAGTACTTC.

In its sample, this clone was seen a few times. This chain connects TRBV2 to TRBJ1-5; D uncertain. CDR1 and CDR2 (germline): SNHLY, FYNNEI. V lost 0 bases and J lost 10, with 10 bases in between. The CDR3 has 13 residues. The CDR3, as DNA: TGTGCCAGCAGTGAAGCGCGCAGCCGCCCCCAGCATTTT. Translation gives CASSEARSRPQHF.

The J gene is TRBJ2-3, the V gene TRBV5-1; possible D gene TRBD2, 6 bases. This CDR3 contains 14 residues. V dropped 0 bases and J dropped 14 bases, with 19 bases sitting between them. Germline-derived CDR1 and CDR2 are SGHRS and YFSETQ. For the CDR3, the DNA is TGCGCCAGCAGCTTGGAGGGGACGGCAGGGCGGGGGTATTTT. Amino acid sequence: CASSLEGTAGRGYF.

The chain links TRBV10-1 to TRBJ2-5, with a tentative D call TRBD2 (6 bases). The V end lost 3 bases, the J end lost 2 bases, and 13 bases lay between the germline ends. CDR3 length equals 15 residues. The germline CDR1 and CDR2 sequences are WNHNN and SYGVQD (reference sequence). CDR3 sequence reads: CASSEFTSRQETQYF. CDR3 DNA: TGCGCCAGCAGTGAATTTACTAGCCGTCAAGAGACCCAGTACTTC.

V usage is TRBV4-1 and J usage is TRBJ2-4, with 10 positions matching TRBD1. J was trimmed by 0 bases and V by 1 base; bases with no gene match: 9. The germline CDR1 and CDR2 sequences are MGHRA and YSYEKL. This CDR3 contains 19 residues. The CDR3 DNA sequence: TGCGCCAGCAGCCAAGCCGGGACAGGGGACGTGTTAGCCAAAAACATTCAGTACTTC. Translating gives CASSQAGTGDVLAKNIQYF.

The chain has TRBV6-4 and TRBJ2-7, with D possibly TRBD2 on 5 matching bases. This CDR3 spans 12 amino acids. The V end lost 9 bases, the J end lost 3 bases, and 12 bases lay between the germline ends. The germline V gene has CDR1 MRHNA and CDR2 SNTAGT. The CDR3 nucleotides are TGTGCCAGGGAGCGGACCTACTACGAGCAGTACTTC. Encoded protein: CARERTYYEQYF.

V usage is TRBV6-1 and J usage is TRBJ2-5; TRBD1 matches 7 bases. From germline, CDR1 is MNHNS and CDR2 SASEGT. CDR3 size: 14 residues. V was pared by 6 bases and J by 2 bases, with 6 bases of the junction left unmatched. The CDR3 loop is CASRADRQQETQYF. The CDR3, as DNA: TGTGCCAGCAGGGCGGACAGGCAACAAGAGACCCAGTACTTC.

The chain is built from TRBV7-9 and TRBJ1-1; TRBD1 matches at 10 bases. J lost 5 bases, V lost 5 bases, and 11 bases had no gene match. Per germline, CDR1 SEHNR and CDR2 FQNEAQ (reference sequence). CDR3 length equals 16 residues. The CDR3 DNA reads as TGTGCCAGCAGCCAACGTCGGACAGGGGGTCAGACTGAAGCTTTCTTT. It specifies CASSQRRTGGQTEAFF.

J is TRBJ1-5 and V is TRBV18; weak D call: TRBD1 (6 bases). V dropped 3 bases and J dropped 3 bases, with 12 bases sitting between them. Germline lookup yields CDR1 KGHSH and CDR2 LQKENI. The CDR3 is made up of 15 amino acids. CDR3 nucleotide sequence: TGTGCCAGCTCACCGTTGTCAGGGGTCAATCAGCCCCAGCATTTT. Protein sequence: CASSPLSGVNQPQHF. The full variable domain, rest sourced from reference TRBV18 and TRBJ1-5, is NAGVMQNPRHLVRRRGQEARLRCSPMKGHSHVYWYRQLPEEGLKFMVYLQKENIIDESGMPKERFSAEFPKEGPSILRIQQVVRGDSAAYFCASSPLSGVNQPQHFGDGTRLSIL.

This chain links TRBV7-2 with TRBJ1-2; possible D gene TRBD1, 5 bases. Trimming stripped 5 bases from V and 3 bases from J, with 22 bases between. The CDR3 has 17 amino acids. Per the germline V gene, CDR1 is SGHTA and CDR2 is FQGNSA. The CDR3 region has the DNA TGTGCCAGCAGCCCTCCCGAATGGACGGGGGAAGACTATGGCTACACCTTC. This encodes CASSPPEWTGEDYGYTF.

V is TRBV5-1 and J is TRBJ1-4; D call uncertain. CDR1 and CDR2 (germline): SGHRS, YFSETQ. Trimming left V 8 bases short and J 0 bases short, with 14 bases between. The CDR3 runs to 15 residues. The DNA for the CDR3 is TGCGCCAGTTCCGATGGGAGCGCAACTAATGAAAAACTGTTTTTT. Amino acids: CASSDGSATNEKLFF. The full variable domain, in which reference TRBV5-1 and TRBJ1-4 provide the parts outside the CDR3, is KAGVTQTPRYLIKTRGQQVTLSCSPISGHRSVSWYQQTPGQGLQFLFEYFSETQRNKGNFPGRFSGRQFSNSRSEMNVSTLELGDSALYLCASSDGSATNEKLFFGSGTQLSVL.

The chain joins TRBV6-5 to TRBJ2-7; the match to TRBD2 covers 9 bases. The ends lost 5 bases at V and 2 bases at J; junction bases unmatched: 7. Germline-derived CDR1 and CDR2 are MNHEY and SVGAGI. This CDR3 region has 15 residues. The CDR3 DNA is TGTGCCAGCAGTCAAAGCGGGGGGAAAACCTACGAGCAGTACTTC. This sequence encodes CASSQSGGKTYEQYF.